This T cell receptor beta chain was observed in a study of blood T cell repertoires in COVID-19. Overall study: Both acute and convalescent COVID-19 samples were obtained from the United States, Italy and Spain. PBMCs, B-cell-depleted T cells, or T cells provided the cDNA or gDNA that made up the material.

As handled by the study authors: Amplifying reference gene primers gave estimates of nucleated cell counts. Assay used: immunoSEQ multiplex PCR; TCRdb lists only in-frame clones, some missing. V, J and clone size reflect that table, while D and trimming were determined from the DNA. Seen here are approximately 110,000 clones, around 88% observed once, and the top ten hold roughly 1%. Germline V gene lookup returns CDR1 SGHTA and CDR2 FQGNSA. Trimming took off 1 base at V and 6 bases at J, with 9 bases between the two ends. There are 14 residues in the CDR3. This clone was detected a few times. The specimen sequenced was peripheral blood. The receptor comes from a woman aged 45 to 65 with active or convalescent COVID-19. The chain is built from TRBV7-2 and TRBJ2-2; D might be TRBD2 (6 bases). The CDR3 protein is CASSLGLDSGELFF. DNA for the CDR3: TGTGCCAGCAGCTTAGGACTAGACTCCGGGGAGCTGTTTTTT. Supplemented by reference TRBV7-2 and TRBJ2-2, the full variable domain reads GAGVSQSPSNKVTEKGKDVELRCDPISGHTALYWYRQSLGQGLEFLIYFQGNSAPDKSGLPSDRFSAERTGGSVSTLTIQRTQQEDSAVYLCASSLGLDSGELFFGEGSRLTVL.